Listed here is a single T cell receptor beta chain. Participant ages covered about 18 to 89 years across approximately 25 US areas. Resolution of symptoms, clearance, or two negative PCRs was present in recovered Cohort 3 donors. The germline V gene encodes CDR1 GTSNPN and CDR2 SVGIG (reference sequence). Unmatched junction bases numbered 11, after V lost 7 bases and J lost 4 bases. The length of the CDR3 is 14 residues. The sample is drawn from a study of blood T cell repertoires in COVID-19. Study-level background: From T cells, B-cell-depleted T cells, or PBMCs came the material, which was cDNA or gDNA.

The authors' processing: Nucleated cell counts were estimated from reference gene primer amplification. Assay used: immunoSEQ multiplex PCR; TCRdb lists only in-frame clones, some missing. The V and J calls and the clone size are those of that table, but D and trimming were determined from the DNA. The table shows about 300,000 clones, with about nine tenths occurring only once. The sequence came from a woman under 30 who had recovered from COVID-19. Sample: PBMCs or T cells enriched from blood (not recorded which). The genes are TRBV30 and TRBJ1-1; 8 nucleotides line up with TRBD1. CDR3 protein: CASRVGQGATEAFF. The CDR3 nucleotides read TGTGCCTCCCGGGTTGGACAGGGTGCCACTGAAGCTTTCTTT.